This section outlines one T cell receptor beta chain sequence together with its context. This record comes from a study of T cell responses to AZD1222 COVID-19 vaccine. Overall study context: Both about-4-week and about-12-week second-dose recipients were combined.

The protocol was immunoSEQ multiplex PCR, while the TCRdb copy is restricted to in-frame clones and leaves out a portion. The table shows 120,000 to 150,000 clones, with 88% occurring only once. CDR3 length: 13 residues. V was trimmed by 3 bases and J by 1 base, leaving 9 bases between them. Germline assignment: CDR1 DFQATT and CDR2 SNEGSKA (reference sequence). The TCR was taken from an adult in good health. Sequenced material: peripheral blood, taken on day 0 of AZD1222 vaccination. The chain couples TRBV20-1 to TRBJ1-1; D is unclear. The CDR3 DNA is TGCAGTGCTAGTGGGCAGTCGAACACTGAAGCTTTCTTT. Its translation: CSASGQSNTEAFF.